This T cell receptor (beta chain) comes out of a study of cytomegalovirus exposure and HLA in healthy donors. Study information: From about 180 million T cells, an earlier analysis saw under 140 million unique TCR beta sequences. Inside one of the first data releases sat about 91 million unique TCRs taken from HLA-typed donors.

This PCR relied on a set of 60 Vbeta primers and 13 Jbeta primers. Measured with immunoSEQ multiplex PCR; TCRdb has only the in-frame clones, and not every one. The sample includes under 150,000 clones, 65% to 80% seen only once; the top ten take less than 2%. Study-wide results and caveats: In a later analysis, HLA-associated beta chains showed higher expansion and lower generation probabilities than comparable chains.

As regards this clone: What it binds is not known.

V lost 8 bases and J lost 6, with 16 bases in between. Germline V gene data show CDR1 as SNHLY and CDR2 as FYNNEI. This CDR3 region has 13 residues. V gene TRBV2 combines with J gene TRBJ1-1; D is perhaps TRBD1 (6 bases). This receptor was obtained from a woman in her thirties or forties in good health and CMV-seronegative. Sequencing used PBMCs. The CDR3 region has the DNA TGTGCCAGCGATGGAAGGGACACGGCTGAAGCTTTCTTT. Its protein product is CASDGRDTAEAFF.